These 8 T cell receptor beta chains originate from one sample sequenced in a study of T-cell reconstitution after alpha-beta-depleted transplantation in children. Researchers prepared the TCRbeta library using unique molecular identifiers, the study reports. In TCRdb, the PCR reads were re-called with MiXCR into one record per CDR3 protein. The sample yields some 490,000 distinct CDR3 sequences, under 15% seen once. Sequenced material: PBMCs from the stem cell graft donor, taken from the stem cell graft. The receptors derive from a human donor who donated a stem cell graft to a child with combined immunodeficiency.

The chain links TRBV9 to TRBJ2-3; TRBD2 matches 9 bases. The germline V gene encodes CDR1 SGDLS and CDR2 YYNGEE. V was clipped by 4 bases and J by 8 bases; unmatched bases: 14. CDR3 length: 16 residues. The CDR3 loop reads CASSLLGSGSSSTQYF. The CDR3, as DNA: TGTGCCAGCAGCCTCCTAGGTAGCGGGAGTTCGAGTACGCAGTATTTT.

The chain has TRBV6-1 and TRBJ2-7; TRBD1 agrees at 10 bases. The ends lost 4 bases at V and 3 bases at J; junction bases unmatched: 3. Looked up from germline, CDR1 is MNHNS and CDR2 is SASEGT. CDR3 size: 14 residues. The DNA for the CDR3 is TGTGCCAGCAGTGGACAGGGGGCTGTCTACGAGCAGTACTTC. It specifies CASSGQGAVYEQYF.

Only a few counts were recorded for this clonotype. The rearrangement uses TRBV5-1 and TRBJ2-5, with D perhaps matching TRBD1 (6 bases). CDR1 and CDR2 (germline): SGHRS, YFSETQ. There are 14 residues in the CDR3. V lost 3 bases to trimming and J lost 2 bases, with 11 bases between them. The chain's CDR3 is CASSWLDSQETQYF. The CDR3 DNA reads TGCGCCAGCAGCTGGTTGGACAGTCAAGAGACCCAGTACTTC.

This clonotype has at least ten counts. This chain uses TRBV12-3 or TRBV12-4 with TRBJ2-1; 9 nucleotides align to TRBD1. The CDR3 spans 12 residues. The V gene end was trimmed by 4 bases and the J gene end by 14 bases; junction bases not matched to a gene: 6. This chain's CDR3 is CASSSHRDREFF. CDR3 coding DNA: TGTGCCAGCAGTTCTCACCGGGACAGGGAGTTCTTC.

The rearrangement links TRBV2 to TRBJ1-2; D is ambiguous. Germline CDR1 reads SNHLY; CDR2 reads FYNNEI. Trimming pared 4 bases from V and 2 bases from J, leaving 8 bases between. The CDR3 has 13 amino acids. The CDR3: CASSVGSNYGYTF. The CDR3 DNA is TGTGCCAGCAGTGTTGGGTCGAACTATGGCTACACCTTC.

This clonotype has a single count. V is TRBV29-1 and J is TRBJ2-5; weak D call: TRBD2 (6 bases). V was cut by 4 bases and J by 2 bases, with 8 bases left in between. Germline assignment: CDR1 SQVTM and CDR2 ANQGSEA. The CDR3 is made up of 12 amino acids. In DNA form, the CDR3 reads TGCAGCGTTGTCGGGGGACAAGAGACCCAGTACTTC. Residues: CSVVGGQETQYF.

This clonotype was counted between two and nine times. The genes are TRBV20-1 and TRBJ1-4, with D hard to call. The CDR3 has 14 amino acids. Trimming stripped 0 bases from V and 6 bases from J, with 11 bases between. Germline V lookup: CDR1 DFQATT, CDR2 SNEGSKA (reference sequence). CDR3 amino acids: CSARDARRDEKLFF. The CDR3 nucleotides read TGCAGTGCTAGAGACGCACGGCGGGATGAAAAACTGTTTTTT.

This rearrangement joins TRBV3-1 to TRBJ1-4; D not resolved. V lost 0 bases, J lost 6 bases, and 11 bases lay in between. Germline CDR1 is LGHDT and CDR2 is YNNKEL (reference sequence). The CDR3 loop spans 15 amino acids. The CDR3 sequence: CASSQDRAGYEKLFF. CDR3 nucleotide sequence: TGTGCCAGCAGCCAAGATAGGGCGGGTTATGAAAAACTGTTTTTT.